These 29 T cell receptor beta chains originate from one sample sequenced in a study of molecular identifiers for immune sequencing clone quantification. TCRdb redid the calling of the PCR reads with MiXCR, one entry per CDR3 protein. The top ten hold roughly 0.83% of the sample, which has 550,000 to 750,000 distinct CDR3 sequences, less than 20% seen once. The sequenced material came from naive CD8+ T cells from blood, with Jurkat cell RNA spiked in. Sample subset: FACS-sorted CD8+CD4-CCR7+CD45RA+ naive T cells. These receptors came from a human donor in good health. Some libraries in this study had Jurkat cell RNA spiked in.

This chain joins TRBV7-9 and TRBJ1-3; the D gene is possibly TRBD1 (5 bases). The germline V and J ends were trimmed by 5 bases and 2 bases, with 7 bases remaining between them. The CDR3 is 13 residues long. Germline V gives CDR1 SEHNR, CDR2 FQNEAQ (reference sequence). The CDR3 DNA reads TGTGCCAGCAGCCAGGACACTGGAAACACCATATATTTT. Translating it yields CASSQDTGNTIYF.

The CDR3 is CASSEEGHREKENEQFF. The CDR3 nucleotides read TGTGCCAGCAGTGAAGAGGGTCACCGGGAGAAGGAAAATGAGCAGTTCTTC. The chain uses TRBV25-1 and TRBJ2-1; D might be TRBD2 (6 bases). Trimming removed 2 bases from V and 7 bases from J, with 21 bases in between. There are 17 residues in the CDR3. Germline V gene sequence: CDR1 MGHDK, CDR2 SYGVNS.

This clonotype was counted ten times or more. The chain links TRBV7-6 to TRBJ2-3; unclear D gene. Germline loops: CDR1 SGHVS, CDR2 FNYEAQ. V was shortened by 0 bases and J by 2 bases, with 6 bases between the two germline ends. This CDR3 is built from 14 residues. The CDR3 spells CASSLAGFTDTQYF. CDR3 bases: TGTGCCAGCAGCTTAGCGGGATTCACAGATACGCAGTATTTT.

The chain uses TRBV5-1 and TRBJ2-7; D perhaps matches TRBD2 (7 bases). V lost 4 bases and J 5 bases, leaving 16 bases between the germline ends. The germline V gene has CDR1 SGHRS and CDR2 YFSETQ. There are 14 residues in the CDR3. The CDR3, as DNA: TGCGCCAGCAGCAGAGCGGGACATATCAACGAGCAGTACTTC. It encodes CASSRAGHINEQYF.

The chain uses TRBV12-3 or TRBV12-4 and TRBJ1-5; unclear D gene. Trimming stripped 8 bases from V and 2 bases from J, with 16 bases between. CDR3 length: 15 residues. The CDR3 DNA reads as TGTGCCAGCGGGGTAGGAGAATTTGGCAATCAGCCCCAGCATTTT. Its protein is CASGVGEFGNQPQHF.

This clonotype was detected many times. The J gene is TRBJ1-5, the V gene TRBV19; unclear D gene. CDR1 is LNHDA, CDR2 SQIVND, per germline (reference sequence). This CDR3 has 13 amino acids. V shed 10 bases and J shed 5 bases, with 15 bases lying between them. The CDR3 DNA is TGTGCCACCGGGGAAAACATGTATCAGCCCCAGCATTTT. It encodes CATGENMYQPQHF.

The sample holds many counts of this clonotype. The rearrangement joins TRBV4-1 to TRBJ2-7; TRBD1 matches 7 bases. The CDR3 consists of 14 residues. Trimming cost V 1 base and J 2 bases; bases outside gene matches: 2. Germline CDR1 reads MGHRA; CDR2 reads YSYEKL. The CDR3 sequence is CASSQAGQPYEQYF. In DNA form, the CDR3 reads TGCGCCAGCAGCCAAGCGGGACAGCCCTACGAGCAGTACTTC.

This clonotype was counted at least ten times. The chain joins TRBV6-6 to TRBJ2-3; tentatively, D is TRBD2 (6 bases). The germline V gene has CDR1 MNHNY and CDR2 SVGAGI (reference sequence). V shed 4 bases and J shed 2 bases, with 16 bases lying between them. This CDR3 is 16 amino acids long. The CDR3 DNA is TGTGCCAGCAGTTTAGAACTAGCCATATCCACAGATACGCAGTATTTT. This sequence encodes CASSLELAISTDTQYF.

This clonotype was observed many times. The genes are TRBV4-3 and TRBJ2-2; 9 bases are a match to TRBD1. V lost 8 bases and J lost 4; bases outside the gene matches: 11. Germline lookup yields CDR1 LGHNA and CDR2 YSLEER. The CDR3 runs 16 residues. In nucleotides, the CDR3 is TGCGCCAGCCAGGACAGGGGCCTTCTCCGCACCGGGGAGCTGTTTTTT. Encoded protein: CASQDRGLLRTGELFF.

Ten or more counts support this clonotype. V usage is TRBV4-1 and J usage is TRBJ1-1; D perhaps matches TRBD1 (5 bases). The germline CDR1 and CDR2 sequences are MGHRA and YSYEKL. The CDR3 runs to 15 residues. V was shortened by 0 bases and J by 4 bases, with 12 bases between the two germline ends. The DNA for the CDR3 is TGCGCCAGCAGCCAAGAACCCCAGGGCAGCACTGAAGCTTTCTTT. It encodes CASSQEPQGSTEAFF.

This clonotype came up many times. This rearrangement joins TRBV7-9 to TRBJ2-2; D is uncertain. Germline V CDR1 and CDR2: SEHNR, FQNEAQ (reference sequence). V lost 3 bases and J 3 bases, leaving 2 bases between the germline ends. The CDR3 sequence is 12 residues long. The CDR3 sequence is CASSLDTGELFF. CDR3 bases: TGTGCCAGCAGCTTGGACACCGGGGAGCTGTTTTTT.

This chain connects TRBV20-1 to TRBJ2-2, with 9 bases fitting TRBD2. The CDR3 covers 17 residues. The germline V gene has CDR1 DFQATT and CDR2 SNEGSKA (reference sequence). Germline trimming cut 1 base from V and 2 bases from J; bases unmatched to any gene: 8. The CDR3 loop is CSARGLSLAGNTGELFF. CDR3 DNA: TGCAGTGCTAGAGGCCTCAGTCTAGCGGGAAACACCGGGGAGCTGTTTTTT.

Concerning this clonotype itself: One base away lies a much larger clone, so this may be a sequencing read error. The V gene is TRBV12-3 or TRBV12-4, the J gene TRBJ1-2, with 8 bases matching TRBD1. The V segment lost 6 bases and the J segment 6 bases; nucleotides outside the gene matches: 6. CDR3 length: 13 amino acids. CDR3: CASSETGAHGYTF. DNA of the CDR3: TGTGCCAGCAGCGAGACAGGGGCCCATGGCTACACCTTC.

This clonotype has at least ten counts. The chain uses TRBV7-9 and TRBJ2-7; maybe TRBD2 (6 bases). The CDR3 loop spans 13 amino acids. Trimming shortened V by 4 bases and J by 7 bases, and 14 bases separated the two germline ends. The germline CDR1 and CDR2 sequences are SEHNR and FQNEAQ (reference sequence). This chain's CDR3 is CASSSENGREQYF. The CDR3 bases are TGTGCCAGCAGCTCAGAGAACGGGAGAGAGCAGTACTTC.

This clonotype has only a few counts. The gene calls are TRBV11-2 and TRBJ2-7; 11 bases align to TRBD1. Trimming took 6 bases from V and 3 from J; bases not matched to a gene: 4. Per the germline V gene, CDR1 is SGHAT and CDR2 is FQNNGV. The CDR3 sequence is 14 residues long. The CDR3 reads CASRTGQGDYEQYF. CDR3 in DNA: TGTGCCAGCAGAACGGGACAGGGGGACTACGAGCAGTACTTC.

This clonotype was seen repeatedly, ten times or more. The chain couples TRBV20-1 to TRBJ2-3; 7 bases agree with TRBD2. Germline V CDR1 and CDR2: DFQATT, SNEGSKA (reference sequence). The CDR3 consists of 15 residues. The ends lost 5 bases at V and 0 bases at J; junction bases unmatched: 8. The CDR3 region has the DNA TGCAGTGCTCCCCGCGGTAGCGGGAGCACAGATACGCAGTATTTT. Translation: CSAPRGSGSTDTQYF.

This clonotype occurred many times. In DNA form, the CDR3 reads TGTGCCAGCAGTTTTAGCGCTAGCACAGATACGCAGTATTTT. This translates into CASSFSASTDTQYF. This chain links TRBV28 with TRBJ2-3; perhaps TRBD2 as D (5 bases). The germline gives CDR1 MDHEN, CDR2 SYDVKM. Trimming took 3 bases from V and 0 from J, leaving 7 bases between them. The CDR3 spans 14 residues.

This clonotype has at least ten counts. This chain joins TRBV6-5 and TRBJ1-2; 7 positions agree with TRBD1. This CDR3 has 14 residues. The junction had 6 bases not matched to a gene; V was cut back by 5 bases and J by 3 bases. Germline V gives CDR1 MNHEY, CDR2 SVGAGI. CDR3 amino acids: CASSDGDSYYGYTF. CDR3 coding DNA: TGTGCCAGCAGTGATGGGGACAGCTACTATGGCTACACCTTC.

In its sample, this clonotype was seen many times. The V and J genes are TRBV19 and TRBJ2-5, with TRBD1 matching over 9 bases. Germline loops: CDR1 LNHDA, CDR2 SQIVND (reference sequence). With 4 bases clipped from V and 0 bases from J, the junction kept 9 bases outside the gene matches. The CDR3 extends over 17 amino acids. The CDR3 region has the DNA TGTGCCAGTAGTAGATCACAGGGGGCGGAATACCAAGAGACCCAGTACTTC. Its protein product is CASSRSQGAEYQETQYF. The full variable domain, with the rest looked up from reference TRBV19 and TRBJ2-5, is DGGITQSPKYLFRKEGQNVTLSCEQNLNHDAMYWYRQDPGQGLRLIYYSQIVNDFQKGDIAEGYSVSREKKESFPLTVTSAQKNPTAFYLCASSRSQGAEYQETQYFGPGTRLLVL.

The sample holds many counts of this clonotype. V and J are TRBV7-9 and TRBJ2-7; TRBD2 might be the D (6 bases). The CDR3 spans 13 residues. Deletions cut 5 bases from V and 0 bases from J, with 8 bases between. The germline CDR1 and CDR2 sequences are SEHNR and FQNEAQ (reference sequence). The CDR3 bases are TGTGCCAGCAGCCAGGACTACTCCTACGAGCAGTACTTC. Protein: CASSQDYSYEQYF.

This sequence joins TRBV7-2 and TRBJ1-3, with 8 bases matching TRBD1. The CDR3 has 15 amino acids. Unmatched junction bases numbered 11, after V lost 5 bases and J lost 8 bases. Germline assignment: CDR1 SGHTA and CDR2 FQGNSA. The CDR3 DNA sequence: TGTACCAGCAGCCTAGGGACAGGAGTAGGTGACACCATATATTTT. Translated: CTSSLGTGVGDTIYF. Looking up the rest from reference TRBV7-2 and TRBJ1-3 gives the full variable domain: GAGVSQSPSNKVTEKGKDVELRCDPISGHTALYWYRQSLGQGLEFLIYFQGNSAPDKSGLPSDRFSAERTGGSVSTLTIQRTQQEDSAVYLCTSSLGTGVGDTIYFGEGSWLTVV.

This clonotype was recorded a few times. The junction does not match germline at one end; this may be a read error. The chain joins TRBV12-3 or TRBV12-4 to TRBJ1-4, with D possibly TRBD1 on 5 matching bases. The CDR3 spans 15 residues. The CDR3 sequence is CASSLWGGSNEKLLF. For the CDR3, the DNA is TGTGCCAGCAGTTTGTGGGGGGGGTCTAATGAAAAACTGTTGTTT.

With regard to this clonotype: This may stem from a read error, because a much larger clone lies one nucleotide away. The chain joins TRBV6-7 to TRBJ2-3; D uncertain. TRBV6-7 is assigned to the ORF class and has an uncertain function. The CDR3 extends over 18 amino acids. The CDR3 here is CAGSYYWAPARTTDTQYF. CDR3 in DNA: TGTGCCGGCAGTTACTATTGGGCACCGGCTAGGACCACAGATACGCAGTATTTT.

The table lists this clonotype with many counts. This chain connects TRBV5-6 to TRBJ2-5, with D perhaps matching TRBD2 (8 bases). CDR1 and CDR2 (germline): SGHDT, YYEEEE. The V end lost 4 bases, the J end lost 4 bases, and 17 bases lay between the germline ends. The CDR3 sequence is 15 residues long. CDR3 protein: CASSKGTAGAETQYF. DNA of the CDR3: TGTGCCAGCAGCAAAGGGACAGCGGGGGCAGAGACCCAGTACTTC.

This clonotype was counted ten times or more. The J gene is TRBJ1-3, the V gene TRBV7-9; the match to TRBD1 covers 11 bases. Germline lookup yields CDR1 SEHNR and CDR2 FQNEAQ (reference sequence). CDR3 size: 20 residues. J was trimmed by 0 bases and V by 5 bases; bases with no gene match: 15. The CDR3 is CASSLDRTGGSIFSGNTIYF. The CDR3 DNA is TGTGCCAGCAGCCTCGATCGGACAGGGGGCTCAATTTTCTCTGGAAACACCATATATTTT. Full variable domain (rest looked up from reference TRBV7-9 and TRBJ1-3): DTGVSQNPRHKITKRGQNVTFRCDPISEHNRLYWYRQTLGQGPEFLTYFQNEAQLEKSRLLSDRFSAERPKGSFSTLEIQRTEQGDSAMYLCASSLDRTGGSIFSGNTIYFGEGSWLTVV.

Of note for this clonotype: This may come from a read error, since a much larger clone is one base off. No conserved phenylalanine or tryptophan is present at the end of the CDR3, so a read error is the likely explanation. The genes are TRBV12-3 or TRBV12-4 and TRBJ2-3; D assignment may be TRBD1 or TRBD2 (6 bases each). There are 15 residues in the CDR3. Trimming shortened V by 6 bases and J by 4 bases, and 17 bases separated the two germline ends. CDR3 DNA sequence: TGTGCCAGCAGCTCCCTCCGGGGGCCCGCAGATACGCAGTATCTT. Amino acids: CASSSLRGPADTQYL.

The chain is built from TRBV19 and TRBJ1-2, with TRBD1 matching 8 bases. The CDR3 extends over 12 amino acids. Germline CDR1 LNHDA, CDR2 SQIVND (reference sequence). The V segment lost 8 bases and the J segment 6 bases; nucleotides outside the gene matches: 5. In nucleotides, the CDR3 is TGTGCCAGTGCGGTGACAGGGGATGGCTACACCTTC. It encodes CASAVTGDGYTF. Based on the CDR3 plus reference TRBV19 and TRBJ1-2, the full variable domain is DGGITQSPKYLFRKEGQNVTLSCEQNLNHDAMYWYRQDPGQGLRLIYYSQIVNDFQKGDIAEGYSVSREKKESFPLTVTSAQKNPTAFYLCASAVTGDGYTFGSGTRLTVV.

The sample holds many counts of this clonotype. V is TRBV28 and J is TRBJ2-7, with D unclear. This CDR3 contains 13 residues. The ends were cut back, 2 bases at V and 2 bases at J, with 7 bases in the middle. Germline V gives CDR1 MDHEN, CDR2 SYDVKM. The CDR3 DNA sequence: TGTGCCAGCAGTTTAAGGGTAACCTACGAGCAGTACTTC. Its translation: CASSLRVTYEQYF.

This clonotype appeared many times. The chain uses TRBV27 and TRBJ2-7, with unresolved D. Germline CDR1 MNHEY, CDR2 SMNVEV (reference sequence). This CDR3 spans 14 amino acids. With 5 bases removed from V and 3 bases from J, the gap between germline ends came to 14 bases. The CDR3 reads CASSPGLNYYEQYF. CDR3 nucleotide sequence: TGTGCCAGCAGTCCCGGATTAAATTACTACGAGCAGTACTTC.